The 29 T cell receptor beta chains below all came from one sample that was sequenced in a study of blood T cell repertoires in COVID-19. Repertoires were generated with immunoSEQ multiplex PCR, while TCRdb's copy carries only in-frame clones and drops some. The top ten hold less than 5.5% of the sample, which has about 24,000 clones, roughly nine tenths seen once. The sequenced sample was peripheral blood. The receptors were gathered from a man in his forties or fifties with active COVID-19.

V and J are TRBV24-1 and TRBJ2-3; 14 nucleotides line up with TRBD2. V was pared by 2 bases and J by 4 bases, with 7 bases of the junction left unmatched. The CDR3 is 18 residues long. Germline V lookup: CDR1 KGHDR, CDR2 SFDVKD. The CDR3 DNA reads TGTGCCACCAGTGATTCGAGACTAGCGGGGGGGCCCGCAGATACGCAGTATTTT. This translates into CATSDSRLAGGPADTQYF.

V is TRBV27 and J is TRBJ1-5, with 8 nucleotides matching TRBD1. This CDR3 has 17 amino acids. The germline CDR1 and CDR2 sequences are MNHEY and SMNVEV (reference sequence). V lost 5 bases and J lost 0; bases outside the gene matches: 9. CDR3 residues: CASSPRTGRASNQPQHF. In DNA form, the CDR3 reads TGTGCCAGCAGTCCCCGGACAGGGAGAGCTAGCAATCAGCCCCAGCATTTT.

The J gene is TRBJ2-4, the V gene TRBV12-3 or TRBV12-4; perhaps TRBD1 as D (5 bases). V dropped 5 bases and J dropped 7 bases, with 12 bases sitting between them. The CDR3 is 13 residues long. The CDR3 bases are TGTGCCAGCAGTGGGGCACCGCGGAACATTCAGTACTTC. Its protein is CASSGAPRNIQYF.

The CDR3 DNA reads TGTGCCAGCTCACCACGAACTAGCGGGAGTGGGGAGCAGTTCTTC. Its translation is CASSPRTSGSGEQFF. This chain connects TRBV18 to TRBJ2-1; TRBD2 matches 11 bases. This CDR3 is 15 amino acids long. In germline, CDR1 is KGHSH, CDR2 LQKENI. V was pared by 1 base and J by 10 bases, with 6 bases of the junction left unmatched.

The V gene is TRBV4-2, the J gene TRBJ2-5; 9 nucleotides agree with TRBD2. This CDR3 region has 15 residues. V was clipped by 4 bases and J by 3 bases; unmatched bases: 6. In germline, CDR1 is LGHNA, CDR2 YNFKEQ. The CDR3, as DNA: TGTGCCAGCAGCCGGTTTCGACTAGCGGAAGAGACCCAGTACTTC. Translated: CASSRFRLAEETQYF.

J is TRBJ1-2 and V is TRBV2; no reliable D call. Germline V gives CDR1 SNHLY, CDR2 FYNNEI. V was pared by 2 bases and J by 6 bases, with 13 bases between. The CDR3 has 14 residues. The CDR3 is CASSESPRSDGYTF. The CDR3 DNA follows: TGTGCCAGCAGTGAATCCCCCCGTTCTGATGGCTACACCTTC. Variable domain in full (rest from reference TRBV2 and TRBJ1-2): EPEVTQTPSHQVTQMGQEVILRCVPISNHLYFYWYRQILGQKVEFLVSFYNNEISEKSEIFDDQFSVERPDGSNFTLKIRSTKLEDSAMYFCASSESPRSDGYTFGSGTRLTVV.

The rearrangement joins TRBV19 to TRBJ2-7; TRBD2 matches 10 bases. This CDR3 region has 13 residues. With 5 bases clipped from V and 6 bases from J, the junction kept 4 bases outside the gene matches. Germline CDR1 LNHDA, CDR2 SQIVND (reference sequence). Here the CDR3 reads CASSPGLAIEQYF. The CDR3 DNA reads TGTGCCAGTAGTCCGGGACTAGCGATCGAGCAGTACTTC.

The V and J genes are TRBV18 and TRBJ2-7; 11 bases map to TRBD1. Per germline, CDR1 KGHSH and CDR2 LQKENI. The CDR3 covers 14 residues. V dropped 2 bases and J dropped 5; count of bases not matched to a gene: 2. This chain's CDR3 is CASSPKGQGDEQYF. CDR3 in DNA: TGTGCCAGCTCACCAAAGGGACAGGGGGACGAGCAGTACTTC.

The V call is TRBV30, the J call TRBJ1-5, with D tentatively TRBD1 (6 bases). The V end lost 1 base, the J end lost 7 bases, and 11 bases lay between the germline ends. Germline-derived CDR1 and CDR2 are GTSNPN and SVGIG (reference sequence). The CDR3 consists of 13 residues. This CDR3 reads CAWSAEQGQPQHF. CDR3 nucleotides: TGTGCCTGGAGTGCGGAACAGGGACAGCCCCAGCATTTT.

The chain recombines TRBV6-5 with TRBJ1-2; D gene ambiguous. Germline lookup yields CDR1 MNHEY and CDR2 SVGAGI. This CDR3 contains 15 residues. Trimming left V 7 bases short and J 3 bases short, with 18 bases between. Here the CDR3 reads CASKWSGESHYGYTF. CDR3 sequence (DNA): TGTGCCAGCAAATGGTCCGGGGAGAGTCACTATGGCTACACCTTC.

The chain recombines TRBV10-3 with TRBJ2-7, with D maybe TRBD1 (5 bases). This CDR3 contains 13 residues. The V gene lost 10 bases and the J gene lost 0 bases, with 13 bases spanning the gap. Germline CDR1 reads ENHRY; CDR2 reads SYGVKD. The CDR3 DNA is TGTGCCACCAAATACAGGTACTCCTACGAGCAGTACTTC. Encoded protein: CATKYRYSYEQYF.

The rearrangement uses TRBV3-1 (or the pseudogene TRBV3-2) and TRBJ1-6, with D hard to call. Trimming cost V 0 bases and J 6 bases, with 12 bases left between them. The CDR3 runs 16 residues. Germline CDR1 and CDR2: LGHDT and YNNKEL (reference sequence). Here the CDR3 reads CASSQERPSGNSPLHF. The CDR3, as DNA: TGTGCCAGCAGCCAAGAACGACCCTCGGGTAATTCACCCCTCCACTTT.

The rearrangement uses TRBV7-3 and TRBJ1-2, with unresolved D. The CDR3 loop spans 14 amino acids. V was shortened by 5 bases and J by 8 bases, with 18 bases between the two germline ends. CDR1 SGHTA and CDR2 FQGTGA come from the germline V gene. CDR3 DNA sequence: TGTGCCAGCAGCCCCTCCGGGAATTCAAAGGGCTACACCTTC. Translation: CASSPSGNSKGYTF.

This clone was counted once. V usage is TRBV6-1 and J usage is TRBJ1-2; a possible D gene is TRBD1 (6 bases). This CDR3 is 14 amino acids long. V lost 2 bases and J lost 4, with 11 bases in between. CDR1 MNHNS and CDR2 SASEGT come from the germline V gene. The CDR3 is CASSEYPGAYGYTF. CDR3 sequence (DNA): TGTGCCAGCAGTGAATACCCAGGGGCCTATGGCTACACCTTC.

This chain joins TRBV7-9 and TRBJ1-2; the D gene is possibly TRBD1 (6 bases). Germline V gene data show CDR1 as SEHNR and CDR2 as FQNEAQ (reference sequence). V was trimmed by 3 bases and J by 2 bases, leaving 13 bases between them. The CDR3 totals 15 residues. CDR3 DNA: TGTGCCAGCAGCTTCTGGGGGCTGTTAAACTATGGCTACACCTTC. This sequence encodes CASSFWGLLNYGYTF. The full variable domain, its missing parts supplied by reference TRBV7-9 and TRBJ1-2, is DTGVSQNPRHKITKRGQNVTFRCDPISEHNRLYWYRQTLGQGPEFLTYFQNEAQLEKSRLLSDRFSAERPKGSFSTLEIQRTEQGDSAMYLCASSFWGLLNYGYTFGSGTRLTVV.

The chain links TRBV21-1 to TRBJ2-1; the table calls TRBD1, which could not be checked here. TRBV21-1 is a documented pseudogene. The CDR3 has 13 amino acids. CDR3 region: CASIDRGLNEQFF. As DNA, the CDR3 is TGTGCCAGCATTGACAGGGGGTTGAATGAGCAGTTCTTC.

This clone was seen a single time. V is TRBV27 and J is TRBJ2-7; 8 bases match TRBD1. Germline CDR1 reads MNHEY; CDR2 reads SMNVEV (reference sequence). The CDR3 has 14 residues. The V gene end was trimmed by 2 bases and the J gene end by 9 bases; junction bases not matched to a gene: 9. CDR3 nucleotides: TGTGCCAGCAGTTTAAGGCAGGGGGCCCTCGTGCAGTACTTC. Translating gives CASSLRQGALVQYF.

As DNA, the CDR3 is TGTGCCAGCAGCGTAGCGGCAGGGGGTTCACCCCTCCACTTT. Its translation: CASSVAAGGSPLHF. The chain recombines TRBV9 with TRBJ1-6; the match to TRBD1 covers 7 bases. The germline V gene has CDR1 SGDLS and CDR2 YYNGEE. With 0 bases clipped from V and 9 bases from J, the junction kept 3 bases outside the gene matches. CDR3 size: 14 residues.

CDR3 in amino acids: CASSLWQGANGYTF. The CDR3 DNA is TGTGCCAGCAGCTTGTGGCAGGGGGCGAACGGCTACACCTTC. V gene TRBV5-4 combines with J gene TRBJ1-2, with 8 bases aligning to TRBD1. CDR3 length: 14 amino acids. With V trimmed by 1 base and J by 8 bases, 7 bases remained unmatched. The germline V gene has CDR1 SGHNT and CDR2 YYREEE (reference sequence).

The rearrangement joins TRBV5-6 to TRBJ1-5, with TRBD1 identical over 7 bases. After removal of 7 bases from V and 1 base from J, the junction contained 5 bases not matched to a gene. The CDR3 consists of 14 residues. CDR1 and CDR2 (germline): SGHDT, YYEEEE. CDR3 DNA sequence: TGTGCCAGCGGCAGGGGGGAGAGCAATCAGCCCCAGCATTTT. Translated: CASGRGESNQPQHF. The complete variable domain, with remaining parts taken from reference TRBV5-6 and TRBJ1-5, reads DAGVTQSPTHLIKTRGQQVTLRCSPKSGHDTVSWYQQALGQGPQFIFQYYEEEERQRGNFPDRFSGHQFPNYSSELNVNALLLGDSALYLCASGRGESNQPQHFGDGTRLSIL.

The chain uses TRBV7-6 and TRBJ2-5; 9 bases agree with TRBD2. CDR3 length: 16 residues. V shed 2 bases, J shed 4 bases, and the junction held 8 bases outside the gene matches. The germline V gene encodes CDR1 SGHVS and CDR2 FNYEAQ. The CDR3 protein is CASSLFTSAGGETQYF. The CDR3 nucleotides are TGTGCCAGCAGCTTATTCACCTCAGCGGGGGGAGAGACCCAGTACTTC.

CDR3 in amino acids: CASVPPGGGGTDTQYF. In nucleotides, the CDR3 is TGTGCGAGCGTACCCCCGGGCGGGGGGGGCACAGATACGCAGTATTTT. This chain links TRBV11-3 with TRBJ2-3; 9 nucleotides line up with TRBD2. CDR3 length equals 16 residues. Germline V gene lookup returns CDR1 SGHNT and CDR2 YENEEA.

The rearrangement joins TRBV27 to TRBJ1-1; 9 bases are a match to TRBD1. This CDR3 comprises 14 residues. With 6 bases clipped from V and 3 bases from J, the junction kept 5 bases outside the gene matches. Germline CDR1 reads MNHEY; CDR2 reads SMNVEV (reference sequence). The DNA of the CDR3 is TGTGCCAGCAGACCGGGACAGGGTCACACTGAAGCTTTCTTT. It codes for CASRPGQGHTEAFF.

The V gene is TRBV29-1, the J gene TRBJ1-1, with D tentatively TRBD1 (5 bases). V was clipped by 1 base and J by 4 bases, with 13 bases between them. The CDR3 length is 14 residues. Germline loops: CDR1 SQVTM, CDR2 ANQGSEA. The CDR3 DNA is TGCAGCGTTGAAGGGGGGAGGGGATCCACTGAAGCTTTCTTT. It translates to CSVEGGRGSTEAFF.

The CDR3 nucleotides are TGTGCCAGCAGTTTGCGGGAGGTGGGATACAATGAGCAGTTCTTC. Translating gives CASSLREVGYNEQFF. The chain carries TRBV7-9 and TRBJ2-1; 8 bases are shared with TRBD2. The CDR3 sequence is 15 residues long. Per the germline V gene, CDR1 is SEHNR and CDR2 is FQNEAQ (reference sequence). Trimming at V came to 6 bases and at J to 4 bases, leaving 8 bases not matched to a gene.

The V call is TRBV5-4, the J call TRBJ2-1; 11 positions match TRBD2. V lost 6 bases, J lost 8 bases, and 7 bases stayed unmatched. The CDR3 has 14 residues. Germline CDR1 reads SGHNT; CDR2 reads YYREEE (reference sequence). The CDR3 spells CASILAGGGDEQFF. CDR3 bases: TGTGCCAGCATCCTAGCGGGGGGTGGCGATGAGCAGTTCTTC.

The genes are TRBV7-9 and TRBJ2-3, with a possible D match to TRBD2 (7 bases). V lost 2 bases and J 2 bases, leaving 14 bases between the germline ends. Germline CDR1 and CDR2: SEHNR and FQNEAQ (reference sequence). The CDR3 is 16 amino acids. The DNA of the CDR3 is TGTGCCAGCAGCTTATCCCTCGGGGGGCCCACAGATACGCAGTATTTT. Its translation: CASSLSLGGPTDTQYF.

This chain uses TRBV3-1 (or the pseudogene TRBV3-2) with TRBJ2-2, with D possibly being TRBD1 (8 bases). Trimming took 1 base from V and 6 from J, leaving 15 bases between them. The V gene's germline CDR1 is LGHDT and CDR2 YNNKEL (reference sequence). There are 16 residues in the CDR3. The CDR3 is CASSQGTGGGSGELFF. CDR3 sequence (DNA): TGTGCCAGCAGCCAAGGAACAGGGGGGGGTTCCGGGGAGCTGTTTTTT.

The V gene is TRBV5-6, the J gene TRBJ2-1; the match to TRBD2 covers 10 bases. The CDR3 consists of 15 residues. Germline assignment: CDR1 SGHDT and CDR2 YYEEEE. Trimming cost V 4 bases and J 2 bases; bases outside gene matches: 3. The CDR3 loop reads CASSPTSGAYNEQFF. As DNA, the CDR3 is TGTGCCAGCAGCCCCACTAGCGGGGCCTACAATGAGCAGTTCTTC.